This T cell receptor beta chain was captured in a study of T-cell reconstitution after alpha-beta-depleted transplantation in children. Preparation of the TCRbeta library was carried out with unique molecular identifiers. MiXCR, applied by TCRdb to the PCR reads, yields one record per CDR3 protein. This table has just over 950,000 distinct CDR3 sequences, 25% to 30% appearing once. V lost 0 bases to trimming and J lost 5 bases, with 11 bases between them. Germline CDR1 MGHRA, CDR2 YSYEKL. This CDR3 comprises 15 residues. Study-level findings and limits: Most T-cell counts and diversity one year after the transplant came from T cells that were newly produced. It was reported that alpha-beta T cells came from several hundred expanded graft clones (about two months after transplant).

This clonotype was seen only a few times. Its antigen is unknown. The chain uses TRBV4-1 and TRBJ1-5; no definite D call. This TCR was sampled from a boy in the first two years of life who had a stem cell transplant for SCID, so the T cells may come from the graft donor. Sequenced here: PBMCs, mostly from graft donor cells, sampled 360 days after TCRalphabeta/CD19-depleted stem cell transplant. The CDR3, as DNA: TGCGCCAGCAGCCAAGAGGAAGAGGGATATCAGCCCCAGCATTTT. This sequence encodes CASSQEEEGYQPQHF.